This T cell receptor (beta chain) is drawn from a study of CD8 T cells in Susac syndrome. CD8+ and CD4+ T cells from blood underwent TCR beta sequencing, which was carried out in a high-throughput format. Germline-derived CDR1 and CDR2 are SGHRS and YFSETQ. V was pared by 5 bases and J by 0 bases, with 6 bases of the junction left unmatched. The length of the CDR3 is 15 residues. A quantity of roughly 0.5 to 1 ug RNA underwent reverse transcription using random hexamers. One entry per CDR3 protein, called by TCRdb with MiXCR from the immunoSEQ multiplex PCR reads. The table lists 200,000 to 250,000 distinct CDR3 sequences, approximately 95% of them singletons.

Sequenced material: CD4+ T cells from PBMCs. This receptor was obtained from a human donor with multiple sclerosis. The chain uses TRBV5-1 and TRBJ1-2; TRBD1 aligns across 8 bases. The CDR3 DNA is TGCGCCAGCAGGACCGGGACAGGAGCTAACTATGGCTACACCTTC. Amino acids: CASRTGTGANYGYTF.